This T cell receptor beta chain was sequenced for a study of radiotherapy plus CTLA-4 blockade in lung cancer (dated by TCRdb to 2017 to 2018). Regarding the study in general: Objective responses occurred in approximately 19% of enrolled patients, and approximately 34% achieved disease control.

In regard to this clone: Which antigen it targets is not known. Base qualities are not provided; no much larger clone lies one nucleotide away.

The protocol used for the library was the immunoSEQ multiplex PCR assay. The table comes from immuneACCESS by way of TCRdb, which keeps in-frame sequences with V and J called. Part of the clones is missing from these tables; in studies checked, under half for an unresolved V gene and the rest for unknown reasons. Present in this sample are some 110,000 clones, over 65% of which were seen just once. The ten largest make up less than 4% of the sample. In this study, focal radiation therapy paired with CTLA-4 blockade (ipilimumab) was tested in patients who had chemo-refractory metastatic non-small-cell lung cancer. Compared with germline, V lacks 0 bases and J lacks 7 bases; bases without a gene match: 6. The germline V gene (reference sequence) gives CDR1 as MNHEY and CDR2 as SMNVEV. The CDR3 covers 16 residues, taking in both the cysteine and the phenylalanine. Just CDR3 DNA is preserved here, 48 bases in frame from base 1.

Overall study outcomes, separate from this receptor: After treatment with radiotherapy and ipilimumab, TCR clones that originated in tumors expanded in peripheral blood. Early dynamic changes in blood T cell clones, together with increased serum interferon-beta after radiation, were reported as the strongest predictors of response.

Sequencing was performed on peripheral blood, taken from a patient treated with radiotherapy plus ipilimumab. The TCR sequence derives from a human donor with non-small cell lung cancer that progressed on radiotherapy plus ipilimumab. Some clones in this sample may be carry-over from other donors' samples. This sequence uses TRBV27 and TRBJ2-1, and 10 junction bases match TRBD2. The nucleotides are TGTGCCAGCAGTTTATCAGCGGGGGGGCATATAAATGAGCAGTTCTTC. The encoded protein is CASSLSAGGHINEQFF.